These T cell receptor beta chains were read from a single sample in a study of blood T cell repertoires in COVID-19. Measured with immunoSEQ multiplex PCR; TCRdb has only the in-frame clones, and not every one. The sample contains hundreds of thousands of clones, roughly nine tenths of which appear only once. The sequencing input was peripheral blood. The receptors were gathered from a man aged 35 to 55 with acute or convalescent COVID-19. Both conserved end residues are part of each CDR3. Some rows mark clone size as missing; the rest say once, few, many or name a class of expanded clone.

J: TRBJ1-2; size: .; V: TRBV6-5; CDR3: CAIGNRGPGYTF
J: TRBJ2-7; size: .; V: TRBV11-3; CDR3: CASSLDGTGWGEQYF
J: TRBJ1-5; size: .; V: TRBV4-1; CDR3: CASSQVGRGGNQPQHF
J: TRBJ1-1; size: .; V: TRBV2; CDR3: CASSELGGPYTEAFF
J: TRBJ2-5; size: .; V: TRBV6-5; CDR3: CASTGGDPLQETQYF
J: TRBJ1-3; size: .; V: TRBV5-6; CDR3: CASSFRTGGNTIYF
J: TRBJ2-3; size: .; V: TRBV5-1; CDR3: CASSLVAGVTTDTQYF
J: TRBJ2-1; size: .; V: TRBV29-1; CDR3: CSVESGRAAHEQFF
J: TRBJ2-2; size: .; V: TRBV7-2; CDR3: CASSSQVSLNTGELFF
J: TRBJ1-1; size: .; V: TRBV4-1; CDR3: CASSRSPAGNTEAFF
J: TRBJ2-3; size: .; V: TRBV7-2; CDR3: CASSLAGLFTDTQYF
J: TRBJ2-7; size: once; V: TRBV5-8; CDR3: CASSVTYEQYF
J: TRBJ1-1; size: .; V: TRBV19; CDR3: CASSAQGNTEAFF
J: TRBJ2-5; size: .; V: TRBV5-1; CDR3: CATTPGQGGETQYF
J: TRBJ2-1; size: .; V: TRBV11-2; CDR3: CASTKEGLYNEQFF
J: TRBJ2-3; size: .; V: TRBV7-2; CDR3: CASSPRLAGTDTQYF
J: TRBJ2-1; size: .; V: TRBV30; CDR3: CAWSLYNEQFF
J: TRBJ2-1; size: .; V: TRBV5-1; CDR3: CASSPGLAGGPGNEQFF
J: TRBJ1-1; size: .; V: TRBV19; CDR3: CASTGQGTEAFF
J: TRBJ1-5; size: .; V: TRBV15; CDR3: CATSPDRGAWQPQHF
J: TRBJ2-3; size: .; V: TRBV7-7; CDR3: CASSLTLEGADTQYF
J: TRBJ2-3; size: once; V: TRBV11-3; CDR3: CASSLEGGSTDTQYF
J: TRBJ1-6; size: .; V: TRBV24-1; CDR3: CAPLLRPRLPDSPLHF
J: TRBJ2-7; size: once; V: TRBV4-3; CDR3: CASSQAGGFDEQYF
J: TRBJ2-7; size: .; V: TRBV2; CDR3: CASIHHGGTGAPEQYF
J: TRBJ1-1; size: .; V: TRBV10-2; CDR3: CASSLDRNTEAFF
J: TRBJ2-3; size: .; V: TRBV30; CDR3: CASNGAGGESWTDTQYF
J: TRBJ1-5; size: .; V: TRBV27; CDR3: CASSFTGGGQPQHF
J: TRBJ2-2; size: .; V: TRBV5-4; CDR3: CASLRANGELFF
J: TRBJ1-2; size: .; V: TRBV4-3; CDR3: CASSQAVPGNYGYTF
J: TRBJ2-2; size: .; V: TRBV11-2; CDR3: CASKLVTGELFF
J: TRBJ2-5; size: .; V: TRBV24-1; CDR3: CATSDPRTGGTGETQYF
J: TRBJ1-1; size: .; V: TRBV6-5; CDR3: CASSGDFASAFF
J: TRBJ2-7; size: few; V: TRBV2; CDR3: CASGLAGFNEQYF
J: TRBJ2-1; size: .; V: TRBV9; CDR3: CASSEDWGGEQFF
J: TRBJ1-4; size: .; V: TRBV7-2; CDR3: CASSLAGGLNEKLFF
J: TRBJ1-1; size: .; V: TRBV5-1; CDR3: CASSSGGIFSEAFF
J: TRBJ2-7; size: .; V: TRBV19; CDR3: CASSSPRQGAPYEQYF
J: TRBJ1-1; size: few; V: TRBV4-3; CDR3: CASSPTGGWVNTEAFF
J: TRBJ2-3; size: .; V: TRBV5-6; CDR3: CASSRTSGGFTDTQYF
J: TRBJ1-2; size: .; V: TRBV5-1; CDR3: CASSPSSTDLGAYGYTF
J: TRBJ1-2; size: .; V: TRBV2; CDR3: CASRKPGDAYGYTF
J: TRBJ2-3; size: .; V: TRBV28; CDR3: CASSFLSGRTDTQYF
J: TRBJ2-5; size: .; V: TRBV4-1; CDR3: CASSQTGGETQYF